The present entry profiles one T cell receptor beta chain with its context. The CDR3 spans 18 residues. Germline-derived CDR1 and CDR2 are SGDLS and YYNGEE. Losses at the gene ends were 3 bases for V and 0 bases for J; bases not matched to a gene: 7. The sample comes from a study of blood T cell repertoires in COVID-19. The table came from immunoSEQ multiplex PCR; TCRdb's copy has only in-frame clones and leaves some out. The sample has approximately 160,000 clones, about 81% seen once. This TCR came from a human donor in a cohort sampled during active COVID-19. J is TRBJ2-3 and V is TRBV9; 13 bases fit TRBD2. Sequenced: peripheral blood. The CDR3 DNA is TGTGCCAGCAGCGCGGGAGCGGGACTAGCGGGGAGCACAGATACGCAGTATTTT. Amino acids: CASSAGAGLAGSTDTQYF.